Following are 20 T cell receptor beta chains from one sample sequenced in a study of blood T cell repertoires in COVID-19. Method: immunoSEQ multiplex PCR; TCRdb's copy keeps in-frame clones and lacks some. This table has 330,000 or so clones, more than 75% appearing once. The material sequenced was PBMCs or T cells enriched from blood (not recorded which). These receptor sequences come from a woman in her 30s who had recovered from COVID-19.

This chain joins TRBV28 and TRBJ2-6, with D tentatively TRBD1 (6 bases). The CDR3 sequence is 15 residues long. The V end lost 5 bases, the J end lost 4 bases, and 12 bases lay between the germline ends. CDR1 and CDR2 (germline): MDHEN, SYDVKM. The CDR3 DNA follows: TGTGCCAGCAGTACCACAGGGAGCGGGGCCAACGTCCTGACTTTC. This gives the protein CASSTTGSGANVLTF.

This clone was seen a single time. This rearrangement joins TRBV28 to TRBJ1-6, with no clear D. V shed 5 bases and J shed 9 bases, with 14 bases lying between them. In germline, CDR1 is MDHEN, CDR2 SYDVKM. This CDR3 has 14 amino acids. CDR3 region: CASSTAPGISPLHF. The DNA of the CDR3 is TGTGCCAGCAGTACGGCCCCGGGGATTTCACCCCTCCACTTT.

The genes are TRBV7-9 and TRBJ2-2; D gene unclear. The CDR3 runs 13 residues. V was clipped by 6 bases and J by 5 bases, with 10 bases between them. Germline V lookup: CDR1 SEHNR, CDR2 FQNEAQ (reference sequence). The CDR3 region is CASSLVSTGELFF. The CDR3 DNA reads TGTGCCAGCAGTCTCGTCTCTACCGGGGAGCTGTTTTTT. Looking up the rest from reference TRBV7-9 and TRBJ2-2 gives the full variable domain: DTGVSQNPRHKITKRGQNVTFRCDPISEHNRLYWYRQTLGQGPEFLTYFQNEAQLEKSRLLSDRFSAERPKGSFSTLEIQRTEQGDSAMYLCASSLVSTGELFFGEGSRLTVL.

The rearrangement links TRBV4-1 to TRBJ1-1; D not certain. The V gene's germline CDR1 is MGHRA and CDR2 YSYEKL. The CDR3 runs to 13 residues. Trimming shortened V by 0 bases and J by 8 bases, and 10 bases separated the two germline ends. CDR3 region: CASSQDYRLEAFF. The CDR3 DNA reads as TGCGCCAGCAGCCAAGACTACCGCTTGGAAGCTTTCTTT.

CDR3: CASSVGTSRYNEQFF. Written as DNA, the CDR3 is TGCGCCAGCAGCGTCGGGACTAGCCGTTACAATGAGCAGTTCTTC. V gene TRBV5-1 combines with J gene TRBJ2-1; 9 nucleotides agree with TRBD2. This CDR3 is 15 amino acids long. The germline V gene encodes CDR1 SGHRS and CDR2 YFSETQ. V lost 4 bases and J lost 4; bases outside the gene matches: 6.

The chain employs TRBV5-1 and TRBJ2-1, with TRBD2 as a possible D gene (6 bases). The germline CDR1 and CDR2 sequences are SGHRS and YFSETQ. The CDR3 consists of 14 residues. Between the trimmed V and J ends, which lost 7 bases and 3 bases, there was a span of 14 bases. Here the CDR3 DNA reads TGCGCCAGCCGCGGGGCTAGCGTCTACAATGAGCAGTTCTTC. Translation: CASRGASVYNEQFF.

The rearrangement uses TRBV2 and TRBJ1-4; D perhaps matches TRBD1 (5 bases). The CDR3 is 12 amino acids. V was cut by 7 bases and J by 8 bases, with 11 bases left in between. Germline-derived CDR1 and CDR2 are SNHLY and FYNNEI. CDR3 DNA sequence: TGTGCCAGCAATACCGGGGGGGAAAAACTGTTTTTT. Translating it yields CASNTGGEKLFF.

In its sample, this clone was seen a few times. J is TRBJ1-3 and V is TRBV20-1, with 7 bases that match TRBD1. Germline CDR1 is DFQATT and CDR2 is SNEGSKA (reference sequence). Germline trimming cut 3 bases from V and 1 base from J; bases unmatched to any gene: 6. There are 15 residues in the CDR3. The CDR3: CSASRTGRSGNTIYF. The DNA for the CDR3 is TGCAGTGCTAGTAGGACAGGACGTTCTGGAAACACCATATATTTT.

J is TRBJ2-1 and V is TRBV3-1 (or the pseudogene TRBV3-2), with TRBD1 matching over 7 bases. Germline V gene sequence: CDR1 LGHDT, CDR2 YNNKEL (reference sequence). This CDR3 spans 16 amino acids. V lost 1 base, J lost 14 bases, and 17 bases stayed unmatched. The CDR3 sequence is CASSQGHAEGAGKKFF. CDR3 bases: TGTGCCAGCAGCCAAGGGCACGCAGAGGGGGCGGGCAAGAAGTTCTTC.

V and J are TRBV15 and TRBJ1-1; D is uncertain. Germline CDR1 LNHNV, CDR2 YYDKDF (reference sequence). The CDR3 consists of 17 residues. V gave up 8 bases and J gave up 1 base, with 23 bases separating them. CDR3 protein: CATRSFTSHVGNTEAFF. DNA of the CDR3: TGTGCCACCCGGAGCTTCACGAGCCACGTCGGGAACACTGAAGCTTTCTTT.

This clone was seen only once. The chain has TRBV7-2 and TRBJ1-2; D unclear. The CDR3 is 13 amino acids. Germline CDR1 is SGHTA and CDR2 is FQGNSA. Trimming cost V 1 base and J 6 bases, with 9 bases left between them. DNA of the CDR3: TGTGCCAGCAGCTTAGACAGAAATAATGGCTACACCTTC. Its protein product is CASSLDRNNGYTF.

In this sample, this clone turned up once. This chain connects TRBV5-1 to TRBJ1-2; weak D call: TRBD1 (5 bases). The ends were cut back, 4 bases at V and 0 bases at J, with 16 bases in the middle. The V gene's germline CDR1 is SGHRS and CDR2 YFSETQ. CDR3 length equals 16 residues. In DNA, the CDR3 is TGCGCCAGCAGCCCAGGAGGGGCGTTCACTAACTATGGCTACACCTTC. Translating it yields CASSPGGAFTNYGYTF.

The CDR3 DNA sequence: TGTGCCACCAGCAAGGACAGGGTAGGTGGCTACACCTTC. Encoded protein: CATSKDRVGGYTF. The chain links TRBV15 to TRBJ1-2; TRBD1 matches at 8 bases. The V and J ends lost 4 bases and 7 bases, in that order; junction bases with no gene match: 5. Germline V gene sequence: CDR1 LNHNV, CDR2 YYDKDF (reference sequence). This CDR3 is 13 amino acids long.

V usage is TRBV19 and J usage is TRBJ1-5; 7 bases align to TRBD1. In germline, CDR1 is LNHDA, CDR2 SQIVND (reference sequence). This CDR3 is built from 15 residues. The J segment lost 2 bases and the V segment lost 5 bases, leaving 6 bases of the junction unmatched. The CDR3 spells CASSPRGEGNQPQHF. DNA of the CDR3: TGTGCCAGTAGTCCCAGGGGGGAAGGCAATCAGCCCCAGCATTTT. Based on the CDR3 plus reference TRBV19 and TRBJ1-5, the full variable domain is DGGITQSPKYLFRKEGQNVTLSCEQNLNHDAMYWYRQDPGQGLRLIYYSQIVNDFQKGDIAEGYSVSREKKESFPLTVTSAQKNPTAFYLCASSPRGEGNQPQHFGDGTRLSIL.

The V gene is TRBV3-1 (or the pseudogene TRBV3-2), the J gene TRBJ2-1, with a possible D match to TRBD2 (6 bases). The CDR3 totals 15 residues. V lost 0 bases to trimming and J lost 4 bases, with 10 bases between them. Germline values: CDR1 LGHDT, CDR2 YNNKEL (reference sequence). CDR3 nucleotide sequence: TGTGCCAGCAGCCAAGAATTGGCGGGGTACAATGAGCAGTTCTTC. Protein sequence: CASSQELAGYNEQFF.

This chain links TRBV5-1 with TRBJ2-5; no clear D gene. CDR1 and CDR2 (germline): SGHRS, YFSETQ. The V gene lost 5 bases and the J gene lost 4 bases, with 15 bases spanning the gap. The CDR3 runs to 14 residues. The CDR3 DNA follows: TGCGCCAGCAGTAGGCTAGTAGACCGAGAGACCCAGTACTTC. Amino acid sequence: CASSRLVDRETQYF.

The chain joins TRBV24-1 to TRBJ2-1, with TRBD2 matching 12 bases. This CDR3 region has 16 residues. Germline V gene lookup returns CDR1 KGHDR and CDR2 SFDVKD. V dropped 4 bases and J dropped 7; count of bases not matched to a gene: 7. The CDR3 here is CATSDPGLAGWNEQFF. Here the CDR3 DNA reads TGTGCCACCAGTGACCCGGGACTAGCGGGTTGGAATGAGCAGTTCTTC.

The chain couples TRBV3-1 (or the pseudogene TRBV3-2) to TRBJ2-1; TRBD2 aligns across 7 bases. The CDR3 runs 14 residues. V shed 4 bases and J 7 bases; nucleotides not matched to a gene: 7. The V gene's germline CDR1 is LGHDT and CDR2 YNNKEL (reference sequence). The CDR3 loop reads CASSLWTRRNEQFF. CDR3 DNA: TGTGCCAGCAGCCTGTGGACTAGGCGGAATGAGCAGTTCTTC.

This clone showed up just once. This chain uses TRBV19 with TRBJ1-3; D is unclear. CDR3 length: 14 residues. V shed 6 bases and J shed 2 bases, with 11 bases lying between them. CDR1 is LNHDA, CDR2 SQIVND, per germline (reference sequence). DNA of the CDR3: TGTGCCAGTAGGTGGAGTCCAACTGGAAACACCATATATTTT. Encoded protein: CASRWSPTGNTIYF. Combining the CDR3 with reference TRBV19 and TRBJ1-3 gives the whole variable domain DGGITQSPKYLFRKEGQNVTLSCEQNLNHDAMYWYRQDPGQGLRLIYYSQIVNDFQKGDIAEGYSVSREKKESFPLTVTSAQKNPTAFYLCASRWSPTGNTIYFGEGSWLTVV.

The chain recombines TRBV11-2 with TRBJ2-1, with 7 bases matching TRBD2. The CDR3 sequence is 16 residues long. V lost 5 bases, J lost 4 bases, and 11 bases stayed unmatched. Germline assignment: CDR1 SGHAT and CDR2 FQNNGV. CDR3 nucleotide sequence: TGTGCCAGCAGCCCCCATATCGGGGGACTATACAATGAGCAGTTCTTC. It encodes CASSPHIGGLYNEQFF.